One and the same sample provided the 4 T cell receptor beta chains below, sequenced in a study of T cells in Graves' hyperthyroidism and ophthalmopathy. Using RNA transcripts as the source, TCR beta CDR3 regions were amplified. When the TCR CDR3 underwent first-round RT-PCR, the HTBI primer set was used. TCRdb processed the multiplex PCR reads anew with MiXCR; each CDR3 protein has one entry. This sample yields roughly 500,000 distinct CDR3 sequences, of which around 14% are seen a single time; roughly 6.2% belongs to the top ten. The sample consisted of blood. These receptors were obtained from a woman under 40 with Graves' hyperthyroidism that later progressed to Graves' ophthalmopathy.

The sample holds a few counts of this clonotype. The chain links TRBV15 to TRBJ1-5; the match to TRBD1 covers 8 bases. Trimming removed 4 bases from V and 3 bases from J; junction bases left unmatched: 11. The CDR3 is 17 residues long. Germline values: CDR1 LNHNV, CDR2 YYDKDF (reference sequence). Written as DNA, the CDR3 is TGTGCCACCAGCACGCCAGGGGGCGATTTGGACAATCAGCCCCAGCATTTT. It translates to CATSTPGGDLDNQPQHF.

Ten or more counts support this clonotype. The chain uses TRBV12-3 or TRBV12-4 and TRBJ2-1; D not resolved. The CDR3 sequence is 14 residues long. Trimming removed 3 bases from V and 4 bases from J, with 10 bases in between. The CDR3 sequence: CASSLVGRYNEQFF. The CDR3 DNA sequence: TGTGCCAGCAGTTTGGTGGGAAGATACAATGAGCAGTTCTTC.

This clonotype was found many times. The genes are TRBV20-1 and TRBJ1-1; D might be TRBD1 (6 bases). The CDR3 has 12 residues. The ends were cut back, 1 base at V and 3 bases at J, with 6 bases in the middle. The germline V gene has CDR1 DFQATT and CDR2 SNEGSKA (reference sequence). As DNA, the CDR3 is TGCAGTGCTAGAGGGACAGACACTGAAGCTTTCTTT. It yields the protein CSARGTDTEAFF.

The rearrangement links TRBV11-3 to TRBJ2-7; the D gene is possibly TRBD2 (6 bases). CDR3 length: 14 residues. The V and J ends lost 6 bases and 2 bases respectively, with 14 bases between them. Germline V gene lookup returns CDR1 SGHNT and CDR2 YENEEA. The CDR3 is CASSIRGLPYEQYF. The DNA for the CDR3 is TGTGCCAGCAGTATAAGGGGACTCCCCTACGAGCAGTACTTC.